Shown below are 5 T cell receptor beta chains from a single sample sequenced in a study of blood T cell repertoires in COVID-19. Generated by immunoSEQ multiplex PCR, the TCRdb table keeps only in-frame clones and is missing some. The sample carries some 46,000 clones, 70% to 90% recorded once. Specimen: peripheral blood. All receptors derive from a woman aged 80 or older with COVID-19, enrolled during active disease.

The chain links TRBV7-2 to TRBJ2-3, with a tentative D call TRBD1 (5 bases). CDR1 SGHTA and CDR2 FQGNSA come from the germline V gene. V was trimmed by 0 bases and J by 10 bases, leaving 11 bases between them. This CDR3 is 13 amino acids long. The CDR3 DNA follows: TGTGCCAGCAGCTTAGCGCGGCAGGGCGCGCAGTATTTT. It encodes CASSLARQGAQYF.

The chain joins TRBV7-9 to TRBJ2-1; D not resolved. This CDR3 has 13 residues. Trimming stripped 5 bases from V and 6 bases from J, with 11 bases between. Germline lookup yields CDR1 SEHNR and CDR2 FQNEAQ (reference sequence). CDR3 sequence: CASSPTLSNEQFF. DNA of the CDR3: TGTGCCAGCAGCCCGACACTCTCCAATGAGCAGTTCTTC.

This chain uses TRBV7-2 with TRBJ2-3; 12 bases line up with TRBD2. The CDR3 loop spans 16 amino acids. The V segment lost 5 bases and the J segment 5 bases; nucleotides outside the gene matches: 8. The germline V gene has CDR1 SGHTA and CDR2 FQGNSA. As DNA, the CDR3 is TGTGCCAGCAGCCATAATCGACTAGCGGGGGAAGATACGCAGTATTTT. Translated, it gives CASSHNRLAGEDTQYF.

This chain connects TRBV29-1 to TRBJ1-1; perhaps TRBD1 as D (5 bases). This CDR3 is 14 amino acids long. The V gene lost 4 bases and the J gene lost 0 bases, with 12 bases spanning the gap. The germline gives CDR1 SQVTM, CDR2 ANQGSEA. In nucleotides, the CDR3 is TGCAGCGTTGGACAGCCTCCCATGAACACTGAAGCTTTCTTT. It encodes CSVGQPPMNTEAFF.

In DNA, the CDR3 is TGTGCCAGCAGCTTAGCTCCCCCTAGTGGCGGGGGCCCCACAGATACGCAGTATTTT. It specifies CASSLAPPSGGGPTDTQYF. This chain connects TRBV7-6 to TRBJ2-3, with D tentatively TRBD2 (7 bases). The CDR3 length is 19 residues. Germline loops: CDR1 SGHVS, CDR2 FNYEAQ. Trimming took off 0 bases at V and 2 bases at J, with 21 bases between the two ends.